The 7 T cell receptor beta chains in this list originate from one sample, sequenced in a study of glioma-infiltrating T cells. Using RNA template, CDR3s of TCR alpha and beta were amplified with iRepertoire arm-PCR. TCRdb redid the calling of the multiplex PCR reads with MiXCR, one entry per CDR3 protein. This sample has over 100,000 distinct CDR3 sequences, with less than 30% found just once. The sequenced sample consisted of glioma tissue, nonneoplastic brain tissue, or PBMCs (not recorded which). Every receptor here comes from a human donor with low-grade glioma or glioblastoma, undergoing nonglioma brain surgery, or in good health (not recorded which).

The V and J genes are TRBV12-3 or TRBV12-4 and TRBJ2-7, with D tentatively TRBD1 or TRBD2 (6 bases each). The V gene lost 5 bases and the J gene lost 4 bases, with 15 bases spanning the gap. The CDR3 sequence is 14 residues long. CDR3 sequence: CASSLIGGGYEQYF. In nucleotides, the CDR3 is TGTGCCAGCAGTCTCATTGGAGGGGGATACGAGCAGTACTTC.

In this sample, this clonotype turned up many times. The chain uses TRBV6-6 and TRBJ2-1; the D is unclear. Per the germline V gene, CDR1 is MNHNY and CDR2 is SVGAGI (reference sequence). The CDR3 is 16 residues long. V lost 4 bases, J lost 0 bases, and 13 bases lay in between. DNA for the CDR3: TGTGCCAGCAGTTCCTCATCCTCTCTCTCCTACAATGAGCAGTTCTTC. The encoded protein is CASSSSSSLSYNEQFF.

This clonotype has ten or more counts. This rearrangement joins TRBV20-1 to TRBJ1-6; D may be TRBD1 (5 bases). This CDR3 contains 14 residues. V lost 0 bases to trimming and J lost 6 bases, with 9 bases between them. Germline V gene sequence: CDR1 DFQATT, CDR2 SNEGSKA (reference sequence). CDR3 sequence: CSARDRGVNSPLHF. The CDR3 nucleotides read TGCAGTGCTAGAGATAGAGGGGTTAATTCACCCCTCCACTTT.

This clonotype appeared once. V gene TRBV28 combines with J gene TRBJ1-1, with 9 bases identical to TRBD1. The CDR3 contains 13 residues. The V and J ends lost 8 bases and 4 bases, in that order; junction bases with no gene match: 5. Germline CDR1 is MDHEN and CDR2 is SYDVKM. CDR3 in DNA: TGTGCCAGCCAGGGACAGGGAAGCACTGAAGCTTTCTTT. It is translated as CASQGQGSTEAFF.

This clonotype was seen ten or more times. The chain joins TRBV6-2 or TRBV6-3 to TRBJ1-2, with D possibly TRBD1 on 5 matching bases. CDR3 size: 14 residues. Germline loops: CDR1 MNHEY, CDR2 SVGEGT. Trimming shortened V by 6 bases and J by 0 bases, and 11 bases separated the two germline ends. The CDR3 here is CASRPGLPNYGYTF. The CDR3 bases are TGTGCCAGCAGGCCGGGACTTCCTAACTATGGCTACACCTTC.

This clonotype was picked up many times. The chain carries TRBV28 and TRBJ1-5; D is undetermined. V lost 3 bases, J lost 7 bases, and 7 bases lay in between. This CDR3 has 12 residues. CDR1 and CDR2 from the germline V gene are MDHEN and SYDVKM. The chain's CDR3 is CASSFSGQPQHF. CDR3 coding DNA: TGTGCCAGCAGTTTCTCCGGACAGCCCCAGCATTTT.

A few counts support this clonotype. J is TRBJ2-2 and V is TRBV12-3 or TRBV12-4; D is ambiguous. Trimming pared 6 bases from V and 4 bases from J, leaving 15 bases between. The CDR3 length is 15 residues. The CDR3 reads CASSLGPFRTGELFF. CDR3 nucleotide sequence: TGTGCCAGCAGCCTTGGTCCCTTCCGCACCGGGGAGCTGTTTTTT.